Listed below are T cell receptor beta chains from one sample, sequenced in a study of lymphopenia after photon versus proton radiotherapy. The data were produced by immunoSEQ multiplex PCR, yet TCRdb's version contains in-frame clones alone and is incomplete. The sample shows about 35,000 clones, approximately 90% of them seen only once. The sequencing used peripheral blood, collected from a patient treated with photon-based radiotherapy. The receptor set was obtained from a man aged 60 to 69 with cholangiocarcinoma. Each CDR3 is given with its conserved first and last residue. A D gene is named only where the DNA matches it firmly. Size is omitted from some rows. Given values are once, few, many or a class for expanded clones.

cdr3_length	d_call	clone_size	v_call	j_call	cdr3_aa	cdr3_nt
15	.	.	TRBV18	TRBJ2-1	CASSPPAGQYNEQFF	TGTGCCAGCTCACCACCAGCGGGACAATACAATGAGCAGTTCTTC
11	.	.	TRBV6-5	TRBJ1-1	CASSKGESAFF	TGTGCCAGCAGTAAAGGGGAAAGCGCTTTCTTT
15	.	few	TRBV6-1	TRBJ2-5	CASSEDGEVQETQYF	TGTGCCAGCAGTGAGGACGGGGAGGTCCAAGAGACCCAGTACTTC
16	TRBD1	.	TRBV7-8	TRBJ2-1	CASSLEGQGLYNEQFF	TGTGCCAGCAGCTTGGAAGGACAGGGCCTTTACAATGAGCAGTTCTTC
15	.	.	TRBV6-1	TRBJ2-7	CASSEPGEVLYEQYF	TGTGCCAGCAGTGAACCGGGGGAGGTCCTCTACGAGCAGTACTTC
16	TRBD2	.	TRBV28	TRBJ2-2	CASRPLAGRNTGELFF	TGTGCCAGCAGACCTCTAGCGGGGCGTAACACCGGGGAGCTGTTTTTT
13	.	.	TRBV27	TRBJ2-2	CASSYPLSGELFF	TGTGCCAGCAGTTACCCCCTCTCCGGGGAGCTGTTTTTT
15	.	.	TRBV28	TRBJ2-3	CASSPLGARTDTQYF	TGTGCCAGCAGCCCCCTCGGGGCAAGAACAGATACGCAGTATTTT
13	TRBD1	.	TRBV28	TRBJ1-1	CASSFQGGTEAFF	TGTGCCAGCAGTTTTCAGGGGGGCACTGAAGCTTTCTTT
16	.	.	TRBV7-3	TRBJ2-1	CASSQSGLRGYNEQFF	TGTGCCAGCAGCCAATCAGGGTTGAGGGGATACAATGAGCAGTTCTTC
13	.	.	TRBV18	TRBJ2-7	CASSPSLFYEQYF	TGTGCCAGCTCACCATCCCTCTTCTACGAGCAGTACTTC
16	.	.	TRBV9	TRBJ1-3	CASSVERRPSGNTIYF	TGTGCCAGCAGCGTAGAGAGACGGCCCTCTGGAAACACCATATATTTT
20	.	.	TRBV1	TRBJ2-2	CTSSPPSRGTSGSNTGELFF	TGCACCAGCAGCCCCCCGTCCAGGGGGACTAGCGGGAGTAACACCGGGGAGCTGTTTTTT
16	TRBD1	.	TRBV7-8	TRBJ2-3	CASSFRQGFNTDTQYF	TGTGCCAGCAGCTTTCGACAGGGTTTCAACACAGATACGCAGTATTTT
16	TRBD1	.	TRBV4-3	TRBJ1-6	CASSQVQGAYDSPLHF	TGCGCCAGCAGCCAAGTCCAGGGGGCTTATGATTCACCCCTCCACTTT
13	.	.	TRBV7-7	TRBJ2-1	CASSYGGHNEQFF	TGTGCTAGCAGCTATGGCGGACACAATGAGCAGTTCTTC
20	.	.	TRBV12-1	TRBJ2-3	CASSKSPASASGKRTDTQYF	TGTGCCAGCAGCAAATCCCCAGCGTCTGCTAGCGGGAAACGCACAGATACGCAGTATTTT
14	TRBD1	.	TRBV2	TRBJ1-2	CASSEQGANYGYTF	TGTGCCAGCAGTGAACAGGGGGCCAACTATGGCTACACCTTC
15	.	.	TRBV10-3	TRBJ1-2	CAISDGGRARYGYTF	TGTGCCATCAGTGATGGGGGCAGGGCAAGGTATGGCTACACCTTC
18	.	.	TRBV9	TRBJ2-3	CASSVGKFPGATPDTQYF	TGTGCCAGCAGCGTAGGAAAGTTTCCCGGAGCCACGCCAGATACGCAGTATTTT
16	TRBD2	.	TRBV4-1	TRBJ2-1	CASSQEAGISYNEQFF	TGCGCCAGCAGCCAAGAAGCGGGGATCTCCTACAATGAGCAGTTCTTC
16	.	once	TRBV21-1	TRBJ1-3	CASNQTEVSSGNTIYF	TGTGCCAGCAACCAGACAGAGGTCAGCTCTGGAAACACCATATATTTT
13	TRBD1	.	TRBV7-2	TRBJ1-1	CASSIDRGTEAFF	TGTGCCAGCAGCATAGACAGGGGCACTGAAGCTTTCTTT
16	.	.	TRBV7-8	TRBJ2-2	CASSVTRSRGTGELFF	TGTGCCAGCAGCGTGACAAGGAGCCGGGGCACCGGGGAGCTGTTTTTT
16	.	.	TRBV4-1	TRBJ1-2	CASSQEAGPTNYGYTF	TGCGCCAGCAGCCAAGAGGCCGGGCCGACAAACTATGGCTACACCTTC
16	.	.	TRBV6-5	TRBJ1-1	CASSYSRQAANTEAFF	TGTGCCAGCAGTTACTCGAGGCAGGCGGCGAACACTGAAGCTTTCTTT
12	TRBD1	.	TRBV28	TRBJ1-2	CASRTGGDGYTF	TGTGCCAGCAGGACAGGGGGCGATGGCTACACCTTC
15	.	.	TRBV9	TRBJ2-3	CASSAGGSGTDTQYF	TGTGCCAGCAGCGCCGGCGGGTCGGGCACAGATACGCAGTATTTT
15	.	.	TRBV18	TRBJ2-7	CASSPGLEAAYEQYF	TGTGCCAGCTCACCAGGGCTAGAGGCCGCCTACGAGCAGTACTTC
13	.	.	TRBV2	TRBJ2-1	CASAWGDYNEQFF	TGTGCCAGCGCTTGGGGGGACTACAATGAGCAGTTCTTC
18	TRBD1	once	TRBV4-1	TRBJ2-6	CASSPLGQGAAGANVLTF	TGCGCCAGCAGCCCCCTGGGGCAGGGGGCAGCTGGGGCCAACGTCCTGACTTTC
18	TRBD2	.	TRBV28	TRBJ2-7	CASSAIRKTSGSRYEQYF	TGTGCCAGCAGTGCCATCCGCAAAACTAGCGGGAGTAGGTACGAGCAGTACTTC
15	TRBD2	.	TRBV27	TRBJ2-7	CASSMGLAAPYEQYF	TGTGCCAGCAGTATGGGACTAGCGGCCCCCTACGAGCAGTACTTC
12	.	once	TRBV9	TRBJ2-1	CASSLPRDEQFF	TGTGCCAGCAGCCTCCCGAGGGATGAGCAGTTCTTC
14	.	few	TRBV7-9	TRBJ1-5	CASSQGTQNQPQHF	TGTGCCAGCAGCCAAGGGACACAAAATCAGCCCCAGCATTTT
14	.	.	TRBV6-6	TRBJ1-4	CASSSILRNEKLFF	TGTGCCAGCAGTTCCATTCTCCGTAATGAAAAACTGTTTTTT
16	.	few	TRBV28	TRBJ2-3	CASSLAGGSSTDTQYF	TGTGCCAGCAGTTTAGCAGGCGGCAGCAGCACAGATACGCAGTATTTT
13	.	.	TRBV7-2	TRBJ1-6	CASRETWSSPLHF	TGTGCCAGCAGGGAGACGTGGAGTTCACCCCTCCACTTT
15	TRBD1	few	TRBV23-1	TRBJ2-2	CASSQSSGGWMWLFF	TGCGCCAGCAGTCAATCGTCAGGGGGCTGGATGTGGCTGTTTTTT